This T cell receptor (delta chain) was found in a study of gamma-delta T cells after stem cell transplantation. TCRdb reprocessed the RT-PCR reads using CATT. The profile shows about 3,200 delta-chain clones, 20% to 25% of them singletons. This clone is termed medium-sized. J lost 1 base, V lost 3 bases, and 11 bases had no gene match. The CDR3 is 18 amino acids. Germline V lookup: CDR1 GEAIGNYY, CDR2 EKD. The specimen sequenced was gamma-delta T cells. This receptor was taken from a human donor. It is not recorded whose cells these are; they may come from a transplant donor. V gene TRDV2 combines with J gene TRDJ1, with TRDD3 identical over 12 bases. The CDR3 reads CACDVVLGDTRVTDKLIF. CDR3 DNA: TGTGCCTGTGACGTTGTACTGGGGGATACCAGGGTCACCGATAAACTCATCTTT.